The T cell receptor (beta chain) described here comes from a study of PD-L1 blockade in urothelial cancer (dated 2017 in TCRdb). Regarding the complete study: Therapy was started at some point between 2013 and 2015 for all patients, and atezolizumab 1,200 mg was administered intravenously every 3 weeks. About 90% of the 29 patients were males with bladder-origin urothelial cancer, and about 60% of the roughly 29 reported a prior smoking history. Patients had an ECOG performance status of 0 or 1 and had received between 0 and 3 prior chemotherapy regimens. Blood samples were analyzed 3 weeks after the start of treatment (second dose) and 6 weeks after the start of treatment. Blood samples gave median yields of about 140,000 T cells and tens of thousands of unique TCRs, along with a median clonality of 0.080. An exploratory multi-omic analysis was conducted of the somatic, immune and clinical correlates of response to PD-L1 blockade with atezolizumab in urothelial cancer. Pretreatment tumor samples and matched peripheral blood, collected serially before and after atezolizumab treatment, underwent TCR sequencing. Durable clinical benefit meant progression-free survival longer than 6 months, and TCR features were also tested against progression-free and overall survival. Whole exome sequencing and RNA sequencing of pretreatment tumors were performed alongside TCR sequencing in the same patients. About 10 patients achieved durable clinical benefit and about 19 did not. Under 30 patients had pretreatment blood TCR-seq, about 25 had at least one posttreatment blood collection, and about 25 had tumor TCR-seq. What the research found in general, with its limitations: At 3 weeks after the start of treatment, tumor-associated TCR clones in peripheral blood had expanded more in patients with durable benefit (n of about 22, p = 0.022). A pretreatment peripheral blood TCR clonality below the median was linked to improved progression-free and overall survival. Because the sample size was small (n ≈ 31) and many of the analyses were exploratory, the results are meant to be hypothesis-generating.

Measured from the cysteine to the phenylalanine, the CDR3 is 17 residues long. Left in the record is the CDR3 DNA by itself, 51 bases read in frame from the first base. CDR1 and CDR2 are read off the germline V gene as SGHRS and YFSETQ. V is cut back by 3 bases and J by 0 bases, with 3 bases in the junction unmatched. A total of around 30 patients with locally advanced or metastatic urothelial carcinoma, treated at Memorial Sloan Kettering on a trial protocol, made up the cohort. Peripheral blood mononuclear cells were collected pretreatment and during treatment, with between 1 and 8 total time points per patient. The Qiagen DNeasy Blood extraction kit was used to purify genomic DNA from total PBMCs and tumor samples. PBMCs were collected pretreatment and during treatment and were isolated and stored as previously described. To estimate absolute template abundance from read counts, synthetic TCR analog templates were spiked into each PCR. TCRbeta CDR3 regions were amplified from genomic DNA with bias-controlled V and J gene primers using the immunoSEQ assay. Sequencing of rearranged TCRbeta segments was done at approximately 20X coverage. The paper's processing steps were these. Sequencing errors were corrected by clustering and CDR3s were annotated against IMGT to assign V, D and J genes. Only productive TCRbeta rearrangements were used in downstream analyses, excluding out-of-frame or stop-codon sequences. Clonality was computed as one minus Shannon entropy normalized by the log of the number of unique productive sequences. Clones differing between time points or between blood and tumor were identified using Fisher's exact test with Benjamini-Hochberg correction, with an adjusted p below 0.01 applied as the threshold. The source is immuneACCESS, and TCRdb retained only in-frame sequences with V and J called. Part of the clones is not carried over; for the studies checked, unresolved V genes explain less than half of this, and the remainder is unexplained. V and J calls and clone size are as listed in that table; D and trimming were resolved from the DNA. Within this sample are around 120,000 clones, with around 82% of them counted one time only. 2% to 2.5% of the sample comes from the top ten.

As regards this clone: Its antigen is unknown. No qualities accompany the bases; no much larger clone lies one base away.

This receptor was identified in a man aged 50 to 60 with urothelial cancer. The material sequenced was PBMCs, taken around atezolizumab (anti-PD-L1) treatment. This chain is built from TRBV5-1 and TRBJ2-1; 13 central bases correspond to TRBD2. The CDR3 is CASSSGLAGRSYNEQFF. The DNA reads TGCGCCAGCAGCTCGGGACTAGCGGGGCGCTCCTACAATGAGCAGTTCTTC.